The clone carrying this T cell receptor (beta chain) was observed many times. Antigen: not known. The data derive from a study of identical twins. MiXCR was run by TCRdb on the 5' RACE reads, yielding one entry per CDR3 protein. The sample has 640,000 or so distinct CDR3 sequences, around 6% seen once. The germline CDR1 and CDR2 sequences are SGHAT and FQNNGV. The CDR3 is 17 residues long. V shed 0 bases and J shed 5 bases, with 20 bases lying between them. Study-wide results and caveats: Zero-insertion analyses might be partly confounded by invariant T cells like MAIT and iNKT.

The source material was naive T cells sorted from blood. This clonotype originated in a man aged 18 to 29 in good health. The V and J genes are TRBV11-2 and TRBJ2-7; D is perhaps TRBD2 (5 bases). The CDR3 sequence: CASSLEVVRLASNEQYF. As DNA, the CDR3 is TGTGCCAGCAGCTTAGAGGTAGTTCGGCTAGCTTCCAACGAGCAGTACTTC.